The sequence of this TCR beta chain was determined in a study of CD8 T cells in Susac syndrome (dated by TCRdb to between 2018 and 2020). Background on the whole study: Among the sequenced Susac syndrome patients, 5 or 6 had clinically active disease and roughly eight were in clinical remission. The study used repertoire sequencing to test whether antigen drove CD8+ T cell activation and differentiation in Susac syndrome. Susac syndrome patients were therapy-naive, on corticosteroids (some also receiving IVIg), or on IVIg alone at blood withdrawal. Study-level results and caveats: The CD4+ T cell repertoire of patients with Susac syndrome showed no detectable clonal expansion. The number of individuals in the TCR sequencing and HLA analysis was acknowledged as relatively small.

Trimming removed 1 base from V and 3 bases from J, leaving 16 bases between the germline ends. CDR1 and CDR2 (SGHTA, FQGTGA) derive from the germline V gene. Spanning cysteine to phenylalanine, the CDR3 consists of 16 amino acids. Only the CDR3 region is kept as DNA, spanning 48 bases read in frame from base 1. Peripheral blood CD8+ and CD4+ T cells from healthy donors, Susac syndrome patients and multiple sclerosis patients were profiled using high-throughput TCR beta sequencing. Susac syndrome patients met recently defined diagnostic criteria for definite or probable disease. Bulk CD8+ and CD4+ T cells were purified magnetically by negative isolation, whereas CD8+ TEMRA cells were enriched by FACS. Blood was drawn into EDTA tubes, processed within 24 hours, and PBMCs were isolated by density gradient centrifugation. PBMCs destined for TCR sequencing were cryopreserved in liquid nitrogen and later thawed in a 37 °C water bath. A purity of at least 90% was achieved for sorted or isolated CD4+, CD8+ and CD8+ TEMRA cells.

To note about this clonotype: Its antigen is currently not known. No clone much larger than this one lies a single base away; base qualities are absent.

RNA was extracted using the RNeasy kit, and roughly 0.5 to 1 microgram was reverse transcribed with random hexamers. The immunoSEQ multiplex PCR assay, which covers 54 Vbeta and 13 Jbeta segments, was used to amplify TCR beta CDR3 regions. To correct PCR amplification bias, a synthetic template baseline was used for both primer optimization and computational correction. The paper's data handling went like this. Reads were assigned to V, D and J genes according to IMGT and analyzed in immunoSEQ Analyzer, with only productive sequences retained. Clonality was computed as one minus Shannon entropy normalized by log2 of the number of productive unique sequences. For each patient and control, public and private clones were evaluated among the 100 most prevalent clones. Clones were defined as Susac-specific when absent from the healthy and MS cohorts, from over a thousand published viral clones and from other ImmuneACCESS disease sequences. Clones were called with MiXCR by TCRdb after fastp trimmed the public reads at Q25, and only in-frame beta chains were retained. Entries are consolidated by CDR3 protein sequence, retaining the most common genes and DNA. Clone size and V and J calls follow TCRdb, not the original study. Counted in this sample were approximately 190,000 distinct CDR3 sequences; nearly 97% of them appeared once. Jointly, the top ten make up 0.09% to 0.1% of the sample.

The TCR was taken from a human donor with Susac syndrome. Sequencing input: CD4+ T cells from PBMCs. The chain is assembled from TRBV7-3 and TRBJ2-7; too little of a D gene remains to name it. The CDR3 protein is CASSLNFPVGRYEQYF. The bases read TGTGCCAGCAGCTTAAACTTTCCGGTCGGCCGCTACGAGCAGTACTTC.